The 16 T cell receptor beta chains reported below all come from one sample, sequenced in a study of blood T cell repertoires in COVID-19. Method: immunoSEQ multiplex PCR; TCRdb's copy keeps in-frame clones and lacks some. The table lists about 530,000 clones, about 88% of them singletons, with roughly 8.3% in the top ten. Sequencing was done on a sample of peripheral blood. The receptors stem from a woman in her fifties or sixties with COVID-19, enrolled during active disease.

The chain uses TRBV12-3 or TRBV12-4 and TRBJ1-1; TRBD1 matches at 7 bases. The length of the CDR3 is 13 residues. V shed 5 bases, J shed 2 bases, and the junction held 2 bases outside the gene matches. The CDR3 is CASSRDSNTEAFF. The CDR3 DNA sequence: TGTGCCAGCAGTCGGGACAGCAACACTGAAGCTTTCTTT.

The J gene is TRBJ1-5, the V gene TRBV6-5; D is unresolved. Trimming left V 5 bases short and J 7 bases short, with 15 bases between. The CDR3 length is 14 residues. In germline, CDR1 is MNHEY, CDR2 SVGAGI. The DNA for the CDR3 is TGTGCCAGCAGTCCTATTAGCTCCGGACAGCCCCAGCATTTT. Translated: CASSPISSGQPQHF.

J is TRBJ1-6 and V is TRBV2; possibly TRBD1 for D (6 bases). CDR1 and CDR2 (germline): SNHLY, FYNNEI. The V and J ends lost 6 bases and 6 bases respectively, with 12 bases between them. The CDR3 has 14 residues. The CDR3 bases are TGTGCCAGCAGAGAGGACAGCCCTAATTCACCCCTCCACTTT. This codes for CASREDSPNSPLHF.

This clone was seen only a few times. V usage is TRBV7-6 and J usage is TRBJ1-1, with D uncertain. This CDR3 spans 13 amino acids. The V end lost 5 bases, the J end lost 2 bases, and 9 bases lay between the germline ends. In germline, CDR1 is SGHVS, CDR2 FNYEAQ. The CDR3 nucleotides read TGTGCCAGCAGCCCCACAACAAACACTGAAGCTTTCTTT. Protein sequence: CASSPTTNTEAFF.

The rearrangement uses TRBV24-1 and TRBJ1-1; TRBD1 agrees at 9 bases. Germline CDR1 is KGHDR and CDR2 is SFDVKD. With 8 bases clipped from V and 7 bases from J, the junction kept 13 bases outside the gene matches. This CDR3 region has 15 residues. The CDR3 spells CATIQKHRGLIEAFF. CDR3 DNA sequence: TGTGCCACCATCCAAAAACACAGGGGGCTCATTGAAGCTTTCTTT.

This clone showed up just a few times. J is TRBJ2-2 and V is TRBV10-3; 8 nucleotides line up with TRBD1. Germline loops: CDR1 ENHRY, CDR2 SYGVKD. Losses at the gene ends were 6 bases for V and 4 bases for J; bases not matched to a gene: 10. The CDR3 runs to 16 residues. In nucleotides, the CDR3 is TGTGCCATCAGCGGGGCGCAGGGGGCAGGCACCGGGGAGCTGTTTTTT. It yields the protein CAISGAQGAGTGELFF.

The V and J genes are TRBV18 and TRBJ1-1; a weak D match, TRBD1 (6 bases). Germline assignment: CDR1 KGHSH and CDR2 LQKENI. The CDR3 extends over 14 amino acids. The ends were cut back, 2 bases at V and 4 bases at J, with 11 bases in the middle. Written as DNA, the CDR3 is TGTGCCAGCTCACCAAGACAGGATGTCACTGAAGCTTTCTTT. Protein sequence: CASSPRQDVTEAFF. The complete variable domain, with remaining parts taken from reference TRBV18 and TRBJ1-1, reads NAGVMQNPRHLVRRRGQEARLRCSPMKGHSHVYWYRQLPEEGLKFMVYLQKENIIDESGMPKERFSAEFPKEGPSILRIQQVVRGDSAAYFCASSPRQDVTEAFFGQGTRLTVV.

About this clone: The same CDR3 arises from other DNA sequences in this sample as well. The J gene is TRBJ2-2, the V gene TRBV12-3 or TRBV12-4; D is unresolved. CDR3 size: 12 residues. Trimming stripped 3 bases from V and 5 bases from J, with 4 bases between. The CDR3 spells CASSFVTGELFF. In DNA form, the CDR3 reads TGTGCCAGCAGTTTCGTGACCGGGGAGCTGTTTTTT.

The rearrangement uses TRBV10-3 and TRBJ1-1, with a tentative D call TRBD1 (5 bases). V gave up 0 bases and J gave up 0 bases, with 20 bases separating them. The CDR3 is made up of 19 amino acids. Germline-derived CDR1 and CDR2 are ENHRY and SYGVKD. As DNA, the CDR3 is TGTGCCATCAGTGAGTCAGGAGGGGCTCTACTGTTCATGAACACTGAAGCTTTCTTT. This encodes CAISESGGALLFMNTEAFF.

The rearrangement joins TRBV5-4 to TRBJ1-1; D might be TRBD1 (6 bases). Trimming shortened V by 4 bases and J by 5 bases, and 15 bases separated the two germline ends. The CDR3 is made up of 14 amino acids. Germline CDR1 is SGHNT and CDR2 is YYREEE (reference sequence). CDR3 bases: TGTGCCAGCAGCCCAAACCTAGGACAGACTGAAGCTTTCTTT. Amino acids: CASSPNLGQTEAFF.

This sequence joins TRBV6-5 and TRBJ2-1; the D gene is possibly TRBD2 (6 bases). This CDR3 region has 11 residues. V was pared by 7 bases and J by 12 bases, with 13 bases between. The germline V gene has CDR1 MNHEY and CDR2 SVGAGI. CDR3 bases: TGTGCCAGCAACCCGCCCGGGGGGCAGTTCTTC. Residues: CASNPPGGQFF.

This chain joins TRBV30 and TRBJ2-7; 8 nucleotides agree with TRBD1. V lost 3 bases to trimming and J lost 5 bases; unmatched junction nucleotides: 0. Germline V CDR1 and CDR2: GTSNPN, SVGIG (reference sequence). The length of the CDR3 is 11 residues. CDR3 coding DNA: TGTGCCTGGAGACAGGGGGACGAGCAGTACTTC. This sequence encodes CAWRQGDEQYF.

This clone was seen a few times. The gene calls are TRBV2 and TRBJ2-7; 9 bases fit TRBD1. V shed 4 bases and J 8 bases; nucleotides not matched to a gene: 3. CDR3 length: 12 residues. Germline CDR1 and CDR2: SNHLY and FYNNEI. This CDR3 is CASSGDRVQQYF. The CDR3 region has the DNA TGTGCCAGCAGTGGGGACAGGGTACAGCAGTACTTC.

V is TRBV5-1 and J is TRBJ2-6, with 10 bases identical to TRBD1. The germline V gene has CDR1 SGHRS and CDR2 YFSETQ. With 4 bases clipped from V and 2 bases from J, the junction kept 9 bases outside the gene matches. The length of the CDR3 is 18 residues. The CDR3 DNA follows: TGCGCCAGCAGCCCCAGACAGGGGGCATGGGCTGGGGCCAACGTCCTGACTTTC. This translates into CASSPRQGAWAGANVLTF.

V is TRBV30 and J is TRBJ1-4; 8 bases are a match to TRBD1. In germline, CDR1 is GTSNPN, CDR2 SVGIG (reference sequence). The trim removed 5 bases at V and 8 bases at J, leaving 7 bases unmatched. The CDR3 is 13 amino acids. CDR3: CAWDRQGQEKLFF. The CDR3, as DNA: TGTGCCTGGGACCGACAGGGGCAAGAAAAACTGTTTTTT.

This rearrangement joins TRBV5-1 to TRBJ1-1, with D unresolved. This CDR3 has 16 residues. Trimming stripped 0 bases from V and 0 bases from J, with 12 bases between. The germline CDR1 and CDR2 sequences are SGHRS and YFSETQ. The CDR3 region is CASSLETGMVNTEAFF. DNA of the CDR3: TGCGCCAGCAGCTTGGAAACGGGGATGGTGAACACTGAAGCTTTCTTT.